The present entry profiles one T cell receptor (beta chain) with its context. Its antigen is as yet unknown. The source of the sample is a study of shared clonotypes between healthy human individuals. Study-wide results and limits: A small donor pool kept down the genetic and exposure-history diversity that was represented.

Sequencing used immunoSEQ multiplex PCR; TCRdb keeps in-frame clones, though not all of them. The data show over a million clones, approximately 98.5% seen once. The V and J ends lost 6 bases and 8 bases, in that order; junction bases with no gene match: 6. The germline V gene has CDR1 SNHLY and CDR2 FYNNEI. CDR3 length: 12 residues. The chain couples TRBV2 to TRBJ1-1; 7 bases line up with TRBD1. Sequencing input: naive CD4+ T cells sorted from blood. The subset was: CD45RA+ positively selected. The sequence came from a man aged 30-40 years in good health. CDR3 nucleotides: TGTGCCAGCAGGTCGGACAGGAGAGAAGCTTTCTTT. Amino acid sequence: CASRSDRREAFF.